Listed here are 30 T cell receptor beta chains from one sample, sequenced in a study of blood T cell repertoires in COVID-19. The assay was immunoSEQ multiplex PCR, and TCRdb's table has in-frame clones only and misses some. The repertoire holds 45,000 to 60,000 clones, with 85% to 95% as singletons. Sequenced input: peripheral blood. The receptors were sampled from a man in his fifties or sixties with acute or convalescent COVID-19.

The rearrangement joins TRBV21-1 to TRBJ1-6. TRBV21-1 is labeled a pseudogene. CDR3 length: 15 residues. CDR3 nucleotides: TGTGCCAGCACCCCGAGGAAGATAGAAGATTCACCCCTCCACTTT. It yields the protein CASTPRKIEDSPLHF.

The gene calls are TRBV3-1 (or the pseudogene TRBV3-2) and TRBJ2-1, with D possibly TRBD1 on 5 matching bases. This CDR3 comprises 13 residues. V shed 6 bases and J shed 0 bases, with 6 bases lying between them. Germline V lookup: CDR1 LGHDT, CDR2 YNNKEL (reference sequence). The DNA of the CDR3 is TGTGCCAGCAGTAGGGGCTCCTACAATGAGCAGTTCTTC. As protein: CASSRGSYNEQFF.

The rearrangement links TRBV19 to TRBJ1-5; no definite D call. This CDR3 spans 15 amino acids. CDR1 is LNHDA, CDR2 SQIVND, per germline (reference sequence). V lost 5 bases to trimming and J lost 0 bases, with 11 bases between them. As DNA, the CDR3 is TGTGCCAGTAGTTCCCAGACAAATAGCAATCAGCCCCAGCATTTT. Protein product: CASSSQTNSNQPQHF.

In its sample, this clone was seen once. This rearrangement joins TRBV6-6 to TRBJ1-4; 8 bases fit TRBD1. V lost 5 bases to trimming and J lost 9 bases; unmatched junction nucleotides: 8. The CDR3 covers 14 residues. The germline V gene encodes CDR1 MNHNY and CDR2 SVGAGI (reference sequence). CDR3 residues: CASSGGQGAQKLFF. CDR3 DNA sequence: TGTGCCAGCAGTGGGGGGCAGGGGGCTCAAAAACTGTTTTTT.

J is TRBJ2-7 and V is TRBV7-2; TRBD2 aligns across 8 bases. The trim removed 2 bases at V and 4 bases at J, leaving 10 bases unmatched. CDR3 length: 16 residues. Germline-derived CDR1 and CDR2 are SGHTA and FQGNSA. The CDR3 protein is CASSLNMAGGSYEQYF. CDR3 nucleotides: TGTGCCAGCAGCTTAAATATGGCGGGAGGTAGTTACGAGCAGTACTTC.

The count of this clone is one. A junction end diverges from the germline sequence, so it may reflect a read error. The CDR3 loop is CASSIGAGGPIF. The DNA for the CDR3 is TGTGCCAGTAGTATAGGGGCAGGGGGCCCAATCTTC. This sequence joins TRBV19 and TRBJ2-1; 8 bases match TRBD1. The CDR3 contains 12 residues. The germline gives CDR1 LNHDA, CDR2 SQIVND (reference sequence).

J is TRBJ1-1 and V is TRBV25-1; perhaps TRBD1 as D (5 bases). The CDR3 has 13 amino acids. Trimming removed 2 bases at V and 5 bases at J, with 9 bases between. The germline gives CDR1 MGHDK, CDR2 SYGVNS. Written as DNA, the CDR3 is TGTGCCAGCAGTGAACATCGGGGGACTGAAGCTTTCTTT. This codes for CASSEHRGTEAFF.

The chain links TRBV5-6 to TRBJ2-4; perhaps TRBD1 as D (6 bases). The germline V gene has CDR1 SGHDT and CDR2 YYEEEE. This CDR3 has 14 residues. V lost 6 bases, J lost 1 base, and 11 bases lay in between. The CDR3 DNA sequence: TGTGCCAGCATCCCAAGGGGGGCCAAAAACATTCAGTACTTC. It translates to CASIPRGAKNIQYF. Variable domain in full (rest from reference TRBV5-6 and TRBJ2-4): DAGVTQSPTHLIKTRGQQVTLRCSPKSGHDTVSWYQQALGQGPQFIFQYYEEEERQRGNFPDRFSGHQFPNYSSELNVNALLLGDSALYLCASIPRGAKNIQYFGAGTRLSVL.

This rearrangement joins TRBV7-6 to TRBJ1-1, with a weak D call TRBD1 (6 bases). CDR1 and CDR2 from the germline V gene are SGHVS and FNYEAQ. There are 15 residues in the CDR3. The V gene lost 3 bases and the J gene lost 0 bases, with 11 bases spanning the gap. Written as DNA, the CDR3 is TGTGCCAGCAGCTTTAGGGGGGGGATGAACACTGAAGCTTTCTTT. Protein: CASSFRGGMNTEAFF.

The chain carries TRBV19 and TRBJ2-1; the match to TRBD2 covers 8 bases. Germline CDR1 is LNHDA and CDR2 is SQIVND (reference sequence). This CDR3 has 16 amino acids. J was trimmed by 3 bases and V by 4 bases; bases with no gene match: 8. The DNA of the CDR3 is TGTGCCAGTAGTACTCGCACTAGCGGAAGCTACAATGAGCAGTTCTTC. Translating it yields CASSTRTSGSYNEQFF.

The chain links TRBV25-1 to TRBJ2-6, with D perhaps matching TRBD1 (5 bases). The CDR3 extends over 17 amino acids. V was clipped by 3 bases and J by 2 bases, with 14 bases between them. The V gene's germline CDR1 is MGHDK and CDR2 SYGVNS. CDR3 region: CASSDGRRGPGANVLTF. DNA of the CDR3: TGTGCCAGCAGTGATGGGCGAAGGGGCCCTGGGGCCAACGTCCTGACTTTC. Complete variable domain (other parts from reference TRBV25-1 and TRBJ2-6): EADIYQTPRYLVIGTGKKITLECSQTMGHDKMYWYQQDPGMELHLIHYSYGVNSTEKGDLSSESTVSRIRTEHFPLTLESARPSHTSQYLCASSDGRRGPGANVLTFGAGSRLTVL.

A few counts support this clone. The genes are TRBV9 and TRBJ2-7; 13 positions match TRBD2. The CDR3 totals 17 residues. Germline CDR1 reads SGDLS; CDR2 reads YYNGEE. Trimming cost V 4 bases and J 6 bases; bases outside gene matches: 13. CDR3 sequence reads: CASSPTSGRGRGVEQYF. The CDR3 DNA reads TGTGCCAGCAGCCCCACTAGCGGGAGGGGCAGGGGGGTCGAGCAGTACTTC.

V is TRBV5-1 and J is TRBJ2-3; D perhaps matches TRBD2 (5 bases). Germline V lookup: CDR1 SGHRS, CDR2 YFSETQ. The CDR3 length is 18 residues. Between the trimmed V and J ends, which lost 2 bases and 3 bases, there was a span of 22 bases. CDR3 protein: CASSFTKDVGLNTDTQYF. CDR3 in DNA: TGCGCCAGCAGCTTTACGAAAGATGTTGGACTTAATACAGATACGCAGTATTTT. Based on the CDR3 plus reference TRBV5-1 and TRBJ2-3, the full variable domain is KAGVTQTPRYLIKTRGQQVTLSCSPISGHRSVSWYQQTPGQGLQFLFEYFSETQRNKGNFPGRFSGRQFSNSRSEMNVSTLELGDSALYLCASSFTKDVGLNTDTQYFGPGTRLTVL.

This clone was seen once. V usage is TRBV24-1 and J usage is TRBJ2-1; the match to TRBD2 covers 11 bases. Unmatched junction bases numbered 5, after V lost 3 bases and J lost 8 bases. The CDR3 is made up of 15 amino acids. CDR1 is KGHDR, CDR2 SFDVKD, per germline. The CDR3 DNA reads TGTGCCACCAGTGATCCCAGGACTAGCGGGCATGAGCAGTTCTTC. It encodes CATSDPRTSGHEQFF.

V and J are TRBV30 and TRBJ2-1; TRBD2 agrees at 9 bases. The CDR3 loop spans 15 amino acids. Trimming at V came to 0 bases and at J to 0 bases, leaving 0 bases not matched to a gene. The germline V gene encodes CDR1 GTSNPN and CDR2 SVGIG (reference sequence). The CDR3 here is CAWSVAGGSYNEQFF. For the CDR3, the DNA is TGTGCCTGGAGTGTAGCGGGAGGCTCCTACAATGAGCAGTTCTTC.

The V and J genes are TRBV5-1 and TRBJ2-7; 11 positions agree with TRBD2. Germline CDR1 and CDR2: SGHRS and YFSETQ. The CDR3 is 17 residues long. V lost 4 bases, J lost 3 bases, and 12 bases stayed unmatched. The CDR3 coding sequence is TGCGCCAGCAGCCCTCGGTCACTAGCGGGAGATGGCTACGAGCAGTACTTC. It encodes CASSPRSLAGDGYEQYF.

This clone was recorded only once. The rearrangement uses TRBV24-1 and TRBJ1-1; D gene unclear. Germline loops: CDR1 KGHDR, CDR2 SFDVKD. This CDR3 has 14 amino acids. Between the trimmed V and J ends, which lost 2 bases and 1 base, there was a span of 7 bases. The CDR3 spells CATSDSRGNTEAFF. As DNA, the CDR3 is TGTGCCACCAGTGATTCGAGAGGGAACACTGAAGCTTTCTTT.

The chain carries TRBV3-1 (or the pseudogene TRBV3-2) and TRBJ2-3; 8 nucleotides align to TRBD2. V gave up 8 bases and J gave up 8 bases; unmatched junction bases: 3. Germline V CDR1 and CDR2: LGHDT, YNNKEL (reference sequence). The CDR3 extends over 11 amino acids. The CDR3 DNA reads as TGTGCCAGCGGGGCGGGAGGTACGCAGTATTTT. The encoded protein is CASGAGGTQYF.

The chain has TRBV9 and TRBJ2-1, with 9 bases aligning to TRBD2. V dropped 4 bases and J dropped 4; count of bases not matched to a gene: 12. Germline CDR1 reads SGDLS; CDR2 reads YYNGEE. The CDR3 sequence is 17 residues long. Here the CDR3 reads CASSYSPLAGIYNEQFF. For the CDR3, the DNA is TGTGCCAGCAGCTACTCCCCGCTAGCGGGAATTTACAATGAGCAGTTCTTC. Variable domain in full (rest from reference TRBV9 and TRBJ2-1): DSGVTQTPKHLITATGQRVTLRCSPRSGDLSVYWYQQSLDQGLQFLIQYYNGEERAKGNILERFSAQQFPDLHSELNLSSLELGDSALYFCASSYSPLAGIYNEQFFGPGTRLTVL.

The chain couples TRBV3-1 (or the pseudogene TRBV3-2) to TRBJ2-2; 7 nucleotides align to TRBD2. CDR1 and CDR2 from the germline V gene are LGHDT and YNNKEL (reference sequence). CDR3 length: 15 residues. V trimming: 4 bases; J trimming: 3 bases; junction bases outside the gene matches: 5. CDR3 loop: CASSRTSDHTGELFF. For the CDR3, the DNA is TGTGCCAGCAGCCGAACTAGCGATCACACCGGGGAGCTGTTTTTT.

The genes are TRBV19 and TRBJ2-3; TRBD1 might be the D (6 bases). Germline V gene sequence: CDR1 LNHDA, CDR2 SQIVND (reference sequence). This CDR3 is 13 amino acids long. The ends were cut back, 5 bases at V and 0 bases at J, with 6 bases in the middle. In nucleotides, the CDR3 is TGTGCCAGTAGTGACAGGAGCACAGATACGCAGTATTTT. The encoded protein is CASSDRSTDTQYF.

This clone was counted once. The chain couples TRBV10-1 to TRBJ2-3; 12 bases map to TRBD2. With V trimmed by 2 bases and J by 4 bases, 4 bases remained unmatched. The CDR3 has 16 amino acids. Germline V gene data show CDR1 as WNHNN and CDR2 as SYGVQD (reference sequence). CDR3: CASSERTSGTSDTQYF. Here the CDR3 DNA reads TGCGCCAGCAGTGAGCGGACTAGCGGGACTTCAGATACGCAGTATTTT.

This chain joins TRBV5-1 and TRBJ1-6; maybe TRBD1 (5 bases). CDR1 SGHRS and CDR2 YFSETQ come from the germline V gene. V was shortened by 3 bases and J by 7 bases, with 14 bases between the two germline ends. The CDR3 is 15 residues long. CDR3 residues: CASSSGGTENSPLHF. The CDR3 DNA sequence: TGCGCCAGCAGCTCGGGGGGGACGGAGAATTCACCCCTCCACTTT.

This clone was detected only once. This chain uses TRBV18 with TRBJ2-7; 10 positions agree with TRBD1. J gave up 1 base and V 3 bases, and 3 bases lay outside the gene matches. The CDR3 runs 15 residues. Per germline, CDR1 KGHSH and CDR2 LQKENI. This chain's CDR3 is CASSPGTGASYEQYF. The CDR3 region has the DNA TGTGCCAGCTCACCCGGGACAGGGGCTTCCTACGAGCAGTACTTC.

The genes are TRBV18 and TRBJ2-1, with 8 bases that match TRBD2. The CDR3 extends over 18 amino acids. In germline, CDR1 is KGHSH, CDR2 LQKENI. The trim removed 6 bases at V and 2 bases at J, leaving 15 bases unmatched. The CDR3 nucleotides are TGTGCCAGCTCCGGCGGGGCAGGGCTGACTAGCGCCTACAATGAGCAGTTCTTC. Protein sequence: CASSGGAGLTSAYNEQFF.

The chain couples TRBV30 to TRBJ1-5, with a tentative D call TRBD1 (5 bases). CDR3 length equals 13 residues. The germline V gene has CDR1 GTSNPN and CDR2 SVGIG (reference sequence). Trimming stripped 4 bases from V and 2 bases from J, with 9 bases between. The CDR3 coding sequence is TGTGCCTGGACGTCGGGGGGCAATCAGCCCCAGCATTTT. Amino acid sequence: CAWTSGGNQPQHF.

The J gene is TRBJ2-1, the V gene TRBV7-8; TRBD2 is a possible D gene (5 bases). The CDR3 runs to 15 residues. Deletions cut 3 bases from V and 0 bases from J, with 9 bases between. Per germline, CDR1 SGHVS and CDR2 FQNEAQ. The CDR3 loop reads CASSFRAVSYNEQFF. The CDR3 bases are TGTGCCAGCAGCTTTAGAGCGGTCTCCTACAATGAGCAGTTCTTC. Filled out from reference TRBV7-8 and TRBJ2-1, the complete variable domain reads GAGVSQSPRYKVAKRGQDVALRCDPISGHVSLFWYQQALGQGPEFLTYFQNEAQLDKSGLPSDRFFAERPEGSVSTLKIQRTQQEDSAVYLCASSFRAVSYNEQFFGPGTRLTVL.

The CDR3 sequence: CASSFKGANTEAFF. CDR3 in DNA: TGCGCCAGCAGCTTCAAGGGGGCGAACACTGAAGCTTTCTTT. The chain uses TRBV5-1 and TRBJ1-1; 7 nucleotides agree with TRBD1. After removal of 2 bases from V and 1 base from J, the junction contained 2 bases not matched to a gene. Germline V gives CDR1 SGHRS, CDR2 YFSETQ. There are 14 residues in the CDR3.

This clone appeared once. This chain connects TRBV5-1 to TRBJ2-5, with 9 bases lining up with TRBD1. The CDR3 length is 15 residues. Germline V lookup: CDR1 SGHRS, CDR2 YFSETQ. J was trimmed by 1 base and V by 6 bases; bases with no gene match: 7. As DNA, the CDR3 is TGCGCCAGCACCTTTATGACAGGGGGCCAAGAGACCCAGTACTTC. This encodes CASTFMTGGQETQYF.

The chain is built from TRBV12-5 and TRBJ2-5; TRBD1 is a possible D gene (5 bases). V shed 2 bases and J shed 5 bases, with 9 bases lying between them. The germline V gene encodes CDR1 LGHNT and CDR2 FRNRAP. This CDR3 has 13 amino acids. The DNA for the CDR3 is TGTGCTAGTGGTTTGTACAGGTCCGAGACCCAGTACTTC. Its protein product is CASGLYRSETQYF.